Shown below are 25 T cell receptor beta chains from a single sample sequenced in a study of blood T cell repertoires in COVID-19 (TCRdb year 2020). Library preparation employed the immunoSEQ multiplex PCR assay. TCRdb limited this immuneACCESS table to in-frame rearrangements with V and J called. A share of clones is missing; checked studies link under half to unresolved V genes, and the rest is unexplained. For this sample the table gives around 100,000 clones, of which more than 70% were detected only once. Of the sample, 3.5% is held by the ten largest clones. The specimen sequenced was peripheral blood. These receptors came from a woman aged 60-75 years with acute or convalescent COVID-19.

The rearrangement uses TRBV19 and TRBJ2-1; TRBD1 matches at 8 bases. This CDR3 has 13 residues. Looked up from germline, CDR1 is LNHDA and CDR2 is SQIVND (reference sequence). V shed 7 bases and J 8 bases; nucleotides not matched to a gene: 7. The CDR3, as DNA: TGTGCCAGTAAGGGACAGGTTCGGCATGAGCAGTTCTTC. It codes for CASKGQVRHEQFF.

Here the CDR3 reads CASTPDRGNSPLHF. Written as DNA, the CDR3 is TGCGCCAGCACCCCCGACAGGGGTAATTCACCCCTCCACTTT. The V gene is TRBV5-1, the J gene TRBJ1-6, with 8 bases lining up with TRBD1. This CDR3 contains 14 residues. CDR1 is SGHRS, CDR2 YFSETQ, per germline. Unmatched junction bases numbered 5, after V lost 6 bases and J lost 6 bases.

This chain connects TRBV29-1 to TRBJ1-5, with 7 nucleotides matching TRBD1. This CDR3 comprises 13 residues. V was clipped by 6 bases and J by 5 bases; unmatched bases: 7. Germline V gene data show CDR1 as SQVTM and CDR2 as ANQGSEA. The CDR3 reads CSVSQGLDQPQHF. Here the CDR3 DNA reads TGCAGCGTCTCACAGGGGCTCGATCAGCCCCAGCATTTT.

V and J are TRBV19 and TRBJ1-1, with D possibly TRBD1 on 5 matching bases. The germline V and J ends were trimmed by 7 bases and 5 bases, with 11 bases remaining between them. Germline assignment: CDR1 LNHDA and CDR2 SQIVND (reference sequence). The CDR3 spans 12 residues. CDR3 in DNA: TGTGCCAGTACTAACGGGGGGACTGAAGCTTTCTTT. Residues: CASTNGGTEAFF.

The chain links TRBV29-1 to TRBJ2-5; 10 positions match TRBD2. CDR3 length: 14 residues. Trimming removed 6 bases from V and 10 bases from J; junction bases left unmatched: 14. Germline CDR1 is SQVTM and CDR2 is ANQGSEA. The CDR3 nucleotides read TGCAGCGTACTATTAGCGGGAGGACAAGCGAGCCAGTACTTC. This codes for CSVLLAGGQASQYF.

V usage is TRBV7-9 and J usage is TRBJ1-3; tentative D call: TRBD1 (6 bases). CDR1 SEHNR and CDR2 FQNEAQ come from the germline V gene (reference sequence). The CDR3 is 14 residues long. With 6 bases removed from V and 4 bases from J, the gap between germline ends came to 13 bases. The CDR3 nucleotides read TGTGCCAGCAGGACAGGAGCGCAAGGAAACACCATATATTTT. Translated, it gives CASRTGAQGNTIYF.

V gene TRBV14 combines with J gene TRBJ1-4; no reliable D call. This CDR3 has 16 residues. From germline, CDR1 is SGHDN and CDR2 FVKESK. Deletions cut 4 bases from V and 5 bases from J, with 17 bases between. The CDR3 here is CASSRRPFAGNEKLFF. The CDR3 nucleotides are TGTGCCAGCAGCCGAAGACCGTTTGCGGGGAATGAAAAACTGTTTTTT.

The chain has TRBV19 and TRBJ2-5, with 7 nucleotides matching TRBD2. With V trimmed by 7 bases and J by 7 bases, 12 bases remained unmatched. CDR1 is LNHDA, CDR2 SQIVND, per germline (reference sequence). The CDR3 is 14 amino acids. CDR3 in amino acids: CASTPGGGIRTQYF. The CDR3 DNA is TGTGCCAGTACTCCGGGAGGTGGGATCCGGACCCAGTACTTC.

V is TRBV7-8 and J is TRBJ2-1; 10 nucleotides match TRBD2. V lost 1 base, J lost 5 bases, and 8 bases stayed unmatched. Germline CDR1 reads SGHVS; CDR2 reads FQNEAQ. This CDR3 has 17 residues. This CDR3 is CASSLEDGLAGDNEQFF. For the CDR3, the DNA is TGTGCCAGCAGCTTAGAGGACGGGCTAGCGGGGGACAATGAGCAGTTCTTC.

The chain carries TRBV7-9 and TRBJ1-2; D call uncertain. This CDR3 contains 15 residues. V dropped 0 bases and J dropped 4 bases, with 12 bases sitting between them. The germline V gene has CDR1 SEHNR and CDR2 FQNEAQ (reference sequence). The CDR3 sequence: CASSLASMTSYGYTF. DNA of the CDR3: TGTGCCAGCAGCTTAGCGTCGATGACTTCCTATGGCTACACCTTC. Combining the CDR3 with reference TRBV7-9 and TRBJ1-2 gives the whole variable domain DTGVSQNPRHKITKRGQNVTFRCDPISEHNRLYWYRQTLGQGPEFLTYFQNEAQLEKSRLLSDRFSAERPKGSFSTLEIQRTEQGDSAMYLCASSLASMTSYGYTFGSGTRLTVV.

The chain combines TRBV7-3 with TRBJ1-1; D unresolved. This CDR3 is built from 14 residues. V was cut by 5 bases and J by 5 bases, with 15 bases left in between. CDR1 and CDR2 from the germline V gene are SGHTA and FQGTGA. CDR3 coding DNA: TGTGCCAGCAGCCCGGCGGCGGGTGATACTGAAGCTTTCTTT. This codes for CASSPAAGDTEAFF.

DNA for the CDR3: TGTGCCAGTAGTATTGGTGGGAGGGGAGATACGCAGTATTTT. It encodes CASSIGGRGDTQYF. V gene TRBV19 combines with J gene TRBJ2-3, with 7 bases aligning to TRBD2. After removal of 3 bases from V and 5 bases from J, the junction contained 5 bases not matched to a gene. Germline V gene lookup returns CDR1 LNHDA and CDR2 SQIVND (reference sequence). The CDR3 runs 14 residues.

The chain carries TRBV19 and TRBJ1-3; no firm D call. V lost 2 bases to trimming and J lost 7 bases, with 6 bases between them. The CDR3 contains 12 residues. In germline, CDR1 is LNHDA, CDR2 SQIVND (reference sequence). The CDR3 sequence: CASSIIGNTIYF. The CDR3 DNA sequence: TGTGCCAGTAGTATAATCGGGAACACCATATATTTT.

This clone showed up just once. CDR3: CASSQGEGSNQPQHF. The CDR3 DNA is TGTGCCAGCAGCCAGGGGGAGGGAAGCAATCAGCCCCAGCATTTT. J is TRBJ1-5 and V is TRBV3-1 (or the pseudogene TRBV3-2); D is possibly TRBD1 (5 bases). Germline CDR1 is LGHDT and CDR2 is YNNKEL (reference sequence). The CDR3 totals 15 residues. The V and J ends lost 3 bases and 1 base respectively, with 10 bases between them.

The chain is built from TRBV19 and TRBJ2-5; 9 nucleotides match TRBD2. The V gene end was trimmed by 0 bases and the J gene end by 5 bases; junction bases not matched to a gene: 4. The germline gives CDR1 LNHDA, CDR2 SQIVND (reference sequence). The CDR3 runs 15 residues. The CDR3 protein is CASSIDLAGGETQYF. CDR3 bases: TGTGCCAGTAGTATAGATCTTGCGGGAGGGGAGACCCAGTACTTC.

V and J are TRBV6-2 or TRBV6-3 and TRBJ2-5; 7 bases match TRBD1. There are 16 residues in the CDR3. J lost 2 bases, V lost 6 bases, and 12 bases had no gene match. Germline loops: CDR1 MNHEY, CDR2 SVGEGT. The chain's CDR3 is CASRPYRGRGQETQYF. The CDR3 region has the DNA TGTGCCAGCAGGCCTTACAGGGGAAGAGGACAAGAGACCCAGTACTTC.

This clone was recorded once. CDR3 sequence reads: CASSEVTGYTF. In DNA form, the CDR3 reads TGTGCCAGCAGTGAGGTTACAGGCTACACCTTC. The rearrangement uses TRBV2 and TRBJ1-2; no firm D call. The germline CDR1 and CDR2 sequences are SNHLY and FYNNEI. This CDR3 contains 11 residues. The V end lost 3 bases, the J end lost 8 bases, and 7 bases lay between the germline ends.

V and J are TRBV7-2 and TRBJ1-1, with D unclear. The germline V gene has CDR1 SGHTA and CDR2 FQGNSA. Trimming took off 1 base at V and 5 bases at J, with 8 bases between the two ends. The CDR3 extends over 13 amino acids. This CDR3 is CASSLVEGTEAFF. CDR3 bases: TGTGCCAGCAGCTTAGTTGAGGGTACTGAAGCTTTCTTT.

The chain recombines TRBV7-3 with TRBJ2-2; 9 bases are shared with TRBD1. Germline V CDR1 and CDR2: SGHTA, FQGTGA. The CDR3 is 15 residues long. Trimming cost V 5 bases and J 10 bases; bases outside gene matches: 11. Written as DNA, the CDR3 is TGTGCCAGCAGCGCCCCGGGACAGGGCGCTGTGGAGCTGTTTTTT. Amino acids: CASSAPGQGAVELFF.

V and J are TRBV29-1 and TRBJ2-5, with TRBD2 identical over 8 bases. The ends lost 6 bases at V and 5 bases at J; junction bases unmatched: 5. The V gene's germline CDR1 is SQVTM and CDR2 ANQGSEA. The CDR3 is made up of 12 amino acids. CDR3 DNA: TGCAGCGTAGGGACTAGGGGTGAGACCCAGTACTTC. Translated: CSVGTRGETQYF.

This sequence joins TRBV14 and TRBJ1-1; D gene unclear. Germline V lookup: CDR1 SGHDN, CDR2 FVKESK. CDR3 length: 13 residues. Trimming removed 5 bases from V and 4 bases from J, with 11 bases in between. Here the CDR3 DNA reads TGTGCCAGCAGCAGACACCCTCGCACTGAAGCTTTCTTT. Translating gives CASSRHPRTEAFF.

V and J are TRBV11-2 and TRBJ1-1; a possible D gene is TRBD1 (6 bases). CDR3 length: 15 residues. Germline V CDR1 and CDR2: SGHAT, FQNNGV. Trimming took 2 bases from V and 3 from J, leaving 13 bases between them. CDR3 loop: CASSLSRTAHTEAFF. DNA of the CDR3: TGTGCCAGCAGCTTATCACGGACAGCTCACACTGAAGCTTTCTTT.

V usage is TRBV6-5 and J usage is TRBJ2-5; D is unresolved. Per the germline V gene, CDR1 is MNHEY and CDR2 is SVGAGI. The ends were cut back, 2 bases at V and 0 bases at J, with 10 bases in the middle. The CDR3 is made up of 15 amino acids. This CDR3 is CASSYVAANQETQYF. DNA for the CDR3: TGTGCCAGCAGTTACGTGGCGGCCAACCAAGAGACCCAGTACTTC.

The chain uses TRBV6-5 and TRBJ2-7; D call uncertain. V lost 0 bases and J lost 1, with 7 bases in between. The CDR3 sequence is 14 residues long. CDR1 MNHEY and CDR2 SVGAGI come from the germline V gene. CDR3 sequence: CASSYSRLSYEQYV. The CDR3 nucleotides are TGTGCCAGCAGTTACTCGCGTCTTTCCTACGAGCAGTACGTC.

The genes are TRBV19 and TRBJ1-5, with D perhaps matching TRBD1 (5 bases). This CDR3 region has 16 residues. Per germline, CDR1 LNHDA and CDR2 SQIVND (reference sequence). The V end was cut by 3 bases, the J end by 5 bases, with 17 bases between. The CDR3 loop is CASSISQLLRDQPQHF. The CDR3 nucleotides read TGTGCCAGTAGTATTAGCCAATTACTCAGGGATCAGCCCCAGCATTTT. Looking up the rest from reference TRBV19 and TRBJ1-5 gives the full variable domain: DGGITQSPKYLFRKEGQNVTLSCEQNLNHDAMYWYRQDPGQGLRLIYYSQIVNDFQKGDIAEGYSVSREKKESFPLTVTSAQKNPTAFYLCASSISQLLRDQPQHFGDGTRLSIL.